This T cell receptor beta chain was obtained from a study of cytomegalovirus exposure and HLA in healthy donors. The study ran its PCR with 60 Vbeta and 13 Jbeta primers. Sequenced by immunoSEQ multiplex PCR; TCRdb stores in-frame clones only, minus some. The repertoire holds 120,000 to 150,000 clones, around 65% seen once, with about 3% in the top ten. The ends were cut back, 4 bases at V and 3 bases at J, with 15 bases in the middle. CDR1 and CDR2 (germline): SGHRS, YFSETQ. There are 15 residues in the CDR3. Notes on this clone: Its antigen is currently unknown.

Study conclusions and caveats: Some V segments, TRBV6-2 and TRBV6-3 among them, were indistinguishable and were therefore excluded. Presence/absence analysis assumed near-uniform sequencing depth across donors. In an earlier analysis, most TCR beta V segments were productive about 87% or about 30% of the time.

The sequence derives from a woman younger than 45 in good health and CMV-seropositive. J is TRBJ2-3 and V is TRBV5-1; D is perhaps TRBD1 (5 bases). The sequenced material came from PBMCs. In nucleotides, the CDR3 is TGCGCCAGCAGCCCCGGACCAGGGTCGACAGATACGCAGTATTTT. It yields the protein CASSPGPGSTDTQYF.